This TCR beta chain was observed in a study of T cell repertoires in cytomegalovirus infection. This clonotype was seen only a few times. Its antigen remains unknown. CDR1 SGHVS and CDR2 FQNEAQ come from the germline V gene. This CDR3 has 14 residues. V lost 1 base and J lost 5, with 11 bases in between. Via MiXCR, TCRdb re-called the reads, giving one row per CDR3 protein. The sample consists of some 350,000 distinct CDR3 sequences, approximately 32% of them appearing once. The genes are TRBV7-8 and TRBJ2-5; possible D gene TRBD1, 6 bases. The TCR sequence derives from a human donor in good health (CMV status not recorded). Some clones in this sample may be carry-over from other donors' samples. This specimen was cultured PBMCs, taken from culture after CMV antigen stimulation. CDR3 residues: CASSLGNRAETQYF. CDR3 in DNA: TGTGCCAGCAGCTTAGGAAACAGGGCTGAGACCCAGTACTTC. Full variable domain (remainder filled in from reference TRBV7-8 and TRBJ2-5): GAGVSQSPRYKVAKRGQDVALRCDPISGHVSLFWYQQALGQGPEFLTYFQNEAQLDKSGLPSDRFFAERPEGSVSTLKIQRTQQEDSAVYLCASSLGNRAETQYFGPGTRLLVL.